This T cell receptor (beta chain) appears in the sequencing data of a study of post-analysis software for immune sequencing data. Points from the study as a whole: Controls significantly exceeded multiple sclerosis patients in normalized Chao1 diversity. Samples from a shared batch, those prepared together, strongly co-clustered by F measure.

Each TCR beta cDNA library carried unique molecular identifiers. MiXCR was run by TCRdb on the PCR reads, yielding one entry per CDR3 protein. The sample has 600,000 to 750,000 distinct CDR3 sequences, approximately 59% seen once. On this clonotype: The antigen is unknown.

The TCR sequence derives from a girl aged 2-10 years with multiple sclerosis. Sequenced: blood.

CDR3 nucleotide sequence: TGTGCCAGCAGACCCTACACAGGGAACTATGGCTACACCTTC. Translated: CASRPYTGNYGYTF. The J gene is TRBJ1-2, the V gene TRBV7-2; a possible D gene is TRBD1 (6 bases). CDR1 is SGHTA and CDR2 is FQGNSA in the germline V gene. CDR3 length: 14 amino acids. V lost 6 bases to trimming and J lost 2 bases, with 13 bases between them.